Here is one T cell receptor beta chain with its context. Its specific antigen is unknown. No base-level quality is on record; no much larger clone is a single base apart. The sample originates from a study of CD8+ T cells in alopecia areata (dated by TCRdb to 2016 to 2019). With regard to the full study: In both human patients and the C3H/HeJ mouse model, the study applied high-throughput TCRbeta sequencing to look at T cell clonal expansion in alopecia areata. On the human side, TCRbeta sequencing was run on scalp tissue and on sorted CD4+ and CD8+ peripheral blood T cells from healthy controls and from alopecia areata patients with either patchy or totalis/universalis disease. Scalp clonality was compared among normal scalp (n=4), patchy alopecia areata scalp (n=8), and alopecia totalis/universalis scalp (n=8). RNA was extracted with the PAXgene miRNA kit for fixed scalp, the miRNeasy kit for PBMCs, and the RNeasy kit for mouse skin. TCRbeta CDR3 regions were amplified by immunoSEQ multiplex PCR using 35 Vbeta forward and 13 Jbeta reverse primers.

Overall results and qualifications from the work: Scalp TCR repertoire analysis is complicated because resident alphabeta T cells in normal human skin are also sequenced, whereas mouse skin is dominated by gammadelta T cells. Shared TCR sequences between patients were less evident than in mice, which may be partly attributable to HLA diversity in the patient population. Compared with normal scalp, lesional scalp had higher clonality and more expanded CD8+ clones, particularly in alopecia totalis/universalis, a pattern that suggests antigenic drive.

In four to six patients from the biomarker study, CD4+ cells were sorted further to obtain CD25+CD127- cells. Lesional scalp punch biopsies and peripheral blood were collected from alopecia areata patients. PBMCs were isolated by density centrifugation and stained for CD3, CD4 and CD8, after which CD4+ and CD8+ T cells were sorted on a FACSAria. The untreated alopecia areata patients were recruited through a multicenter biomarker study. Library generation was performed with the immunoSEQ multiplex PCR assay. RNA was extracted from all samples and reverse transcribed into cDNA, which served as template for TCR sequencing. SuperScript III was used for first-strand cDNA synthesis, primed with a 2:1 mix of oligo-dT and random hexamers. A synthetic immune receptor repertoire was used to measure amplification bias, and any remaining bias was corrected computationally. As for the original processing: Raw reads were preprocessed to remove errors, and CDR3 was defined by IMGT conventions from the conserved cysteine to phenylalanine. Clonality was calculated as 1 minus Shannon entropy normalized by log2 of the number of productive unique TCRs. Whether each scalp clone was CD4 or CD8 was inferred by checking scalp TCRbeta sequences against the CD4 and CD8 repertoires from sorted blood. TCRdb retrieved this table from immuneACCESS and kept in-frame rearrangements only. Not all clones are present; in checked studies, unresolved V genes account for under half, and no reason is known for the remainder. The V and J calls and clone size are taken from that table; D and trimming were inferred from the DNA. This sample lists 30,000 to 45,000 clones; 45% to 55% were detected once. Jointly, the top ten make up over 1.5% of the sample.

Ends trimmed: V by 7 bases, J by 7 bases; bases unmatched to a gene: 8. The CDR3 holds 15 amino acids from the cysteine to the phenylalanine. Only the CDR3 part of the read is kept: 45 bases, read in frame from the first base. For CDR1 and CDR2, the germline V gene lists SNHLY and FYNNEI. The sample taken for sequencing was CD4+ Tregs sorted from blood. This chain joins TRBV2 to TRBJ2-5; TRBD2 agrees with 14 junctional bases. The sequence came from a human donor with alopecia areata. For the CDR3, the sequence is CASTRLAGGSGTQYF. Read as DNA, the sequence is TGTGCCAGCACCAGACTAGCGGGGGGGTCCGGGACCCAGTACTTC. The full variable domain, with segments outside the CDR3 supplied by the reference TRBV2 and TRBJ2-5 proteins, appears as EPEVTQTPSHQVTQMGQEVILRCVPISNHLYFYWYRQILGQKVEFLVSFYNNEISEKSEIFDDQFSVERPDGSNFTLKIRSTKLEDSAMYFCASTRLAGGSGTQYFGPGTRLLVL.